This entry features one T cell receptor beta chain sequence. Its target is not known. Run at survey level, the immunoSEQ assay was version v3.0. Sequencing set out to capture roughly 40,000-50,000 T-cell genomes per sample. The method was immunoSEQ multiplex PCR; TCRdb's version includes in-frame clones alone and lacks a portion of them. This table has about 27,000 clones, about 82% appearing once. Germline CDR1 and CDR2: SGHVS and FNYEAQ. CDR3 length: 19 residues. Germline trimming cut 1 base from V and 4 bases from J; bases unmatched to any gene: 9. This sample was taken from a study of long-term antiretroviral therapy in people with HIV. Study-level points and caveats: Clones that expanded before ART (that is, prior to treatment) dominated the repertoire at all time points.

The sequence came from a man between 35 and 55 years old with HIV. V gene TRBV7-6 combines with J gene TRBJ2-6, with 11 nucleotides matching TRBD2. The source was unsorted PBMCs, collected 3 years after starting antiretroviral therapy. CDR3 DNA sequence: TGTGCCAGCAGCTTAGAAATTAGCGGGGGGGCCTACGGGGCCAACGTCCTGACTTTC. Its protein is CASSLEISGGAYGANVLTF.